The 18 T cell receptor beta chains listed next were all sequenced from one sample in a study of T cells after yellow fever vaccination. TCRdb passed the 5' RACE reads through MiXCR, listing each CDR3 protein once. The sample gives approximately 110,000 distinct CDR3 sequences, nearly 7.5% of which show up once; around 2.3% is in the top ten. The material sequenced was CD4+ T cells sorted from PBMCs, taken less than 11 days after the first yellow fever vaccination. Receptor source: a young man who received the YFV17D yellow fever vaccine.

This clonotype was counted at least ten times. The rearrangement joins TRBV11-3 to TRBJ2-1; TRBD2 matches at 7 bases. Germline CDR1 SGHNT, CDR2 YENEEA. V shed 2 bases and J 9 bases; nucleotides not matched to a gene: 13. The CDR3 has 16 amino acids. The CDR3 protein is CASSLSQSGGQGEQFF. The CDR3 DNA is TGTGCCAGCAGCTTATCCCAGTCGGGGGGTCAGGGTGAGCAGTTCTTC. The full variable domain, in which reference TRBV11-3 and TRBJ2-1 provide the parts outside the CDR3, is EAGVVQSPRYKIIEKKQPVAFWCNPISGHNTLYWYLQNLGQGPELLIRYENEEAVDDSQLPKDRFSAERLKGVDSTLKIQPAELGDSAVYLCASSLSQSGGQGEQFFGPGTRLTVL.

This clonotype occurred many times. The chain joins TRBV5-1 to TRBJ1-1; 8 positions match TRBD1. This CDR3 has 14 residues. The germline CDR1 and CDR2 sequences are SGHRS and YFSETQ. J was trimmed by 4 bases and V by 1 base; bases with no gene match: 3. CDR3 sequence (DNA): TGCGCCAGCAGCTTGAGTCAGGGGGCCACTGAAGCTTTCTTT. Its protein is CASSLSQGATEAFF.

The table lists this clonotype with a few counts. The rearrangement uses TRBV20-1 and TRBJ2-2, with D possibly matching TRBD1 (5 bases). Between the trimmed V and J ends, which lost 1 base and 1 base, there was a span of 7 bases. This CDR3 contains 14 residues. Looked up from germline, CDR1 is DFQATT and CDR2 is SNEGSKA (reference sequence). The CDR3, as DNA: TGCAGTGCTAGAGGCCAGGGGAACACCGGGGAGCTGTTTTTT. Residues: CSARGQGNTGELFF.

This clonotype showed up just a few times. The chain employs TRBV7-3 and TRBJ2-2; 10 bases agree with TRBD1. Germline CDR1 reads SGHTA; CDR2 reads FQGTGA. This CDR3 is 14 amino acids long. The V gene end was trimmed by 5 bases and the J gene end by 7 bases; junction bases not matched to a gene: 4. The CDR3 nucleotides read TGTGCCAGCAGCATGACAGGGGGCGGCGGGGAGCTGTTTTTT. Translation gives CASSMTGGGGELFF.

Regarding this clonotype: Being one base from a much bigger clone, this may be a read error. This chain links TRBV12-3 or TRBV12-4 with TRBJ1-5; the D gene is possibly TRBD1 (5 bases). This CDR3 spans 13 amino acids. Trimming took off 8 bases at V and 5 bases at J, with 13 bases between the two ends. CDR3 residues: CASRETAYQPQHF. CDR3 nucleotide sequence: TGTGCCAGCCGTGAGACAGCCTATCAGCCCCAGCATTTT.

This clonotype was picked up many times. The CDR3 sequence: CASSLGGTGYNEQFF. The CDR3 nucleotides read TGCGCCAGCAGCTTGGGTGGGACAGGGTACAATGAGCAGTTCTTC. V and J are TRBV5-1 and TRBJ2-1; 9 bases line up with TRBD1. This CDR3 is 15 amino acids long. Germline V gene sequence: CDR1 SGHRS, CDR2 YFSETQ. Trimming took 0 bases from V and 4 from J; bases not matched to a gene: 2.

This clonotype occurred many times. The chain couples TRBV15 to TRBJ1-1; TRBD1 is a possible D gene (5 bases). The length of the CDR3 is 15 residues. The ends were cut back, 5 bases at V and 1 base at J, with 14 bases in the middle. Germline lookup yields CDR1 LNHNV and CDR2 YYDKDF (reference sequence). The CDR3 sequence: CATSAPGTANTEAFF. CDR3 nucleotides: TGTGCCACCAGCGCGCCCGGGACGGCGAACACTGAAGCTTTCTTT.

The sample holds many counts of this clonotype. The J gene is TRBJ2-1, the V gene TRBV5-1; 11 positions match TRBD2. The J segment lost 7 bases and the V segment lost 0 bases, leaving 9 bases of the junction unmatched. This CDR3 has 17 residues. Per the germline V gene, CDR1 is SGHRS and CDR2 is YFSETQ. The CDR3 loop is CASSLGLAGGQGNEQFF. In nucleotides, the CDR3 is TGCGCCAGCAGCTTGGGGCTAGCGGGGGGCCAAGGGAATGAGCAGTTCTTC.

This clonotype was detected ten times or more. The V gene is TRBV3-1, the J gene TRBJ2-7; a possible D gene is TRBD1 (6 bases). The V end lost 4 bases, the J end lost 2 bases, and 15 bases lay between the germline ends. CDR1 LGHDT and CDR2 YNNKEL come from the germline V gene (reference sequence). The CDR3 is 15 residues long. The CDR3 loop reads CASSRDQGIAYEQYF. The CDR3 DNA follows: TGTGCCAGCAGCCGAGACCAGGGGATAGCCTACGAGCAGTACTTC.

As regards this clonotype: Being one base from a much bigger clone, this may be a read error. The chain joins TRBV6-1 to TRBJ2-2; TRBD2 aligns across 10 bases. The CDR3 runs to 15 residues. The V gene's germline CDR1 is MNHNS and CDR2 SASEGT. The CDR3 sequence: CASMDSGGNAGELFF. The DNA of the CDR3 is TGTGCCAGCATGGATAGCGGGGGGAACGCCGGGGAGCTGTTTTTT.

The rearrangement uses TRBV7-2 and TRBJ1-5; D is unresolved. The CDR3 is 15 amino acids. V was trimmed by 1 base and J by 9 bases, leaving 16 bases between them. CDR1 is SGHTA and CDR2 is FQGNSA in the germline V gene. The CDR3 loop reads CASSLVGGVGRPQHF. In DNA form, the CDR3 reads TGTGCCAGCAGCTTAGTAGGTGGGGTCGGCCGGCCCCAGCATTTT.

This clonotype was recorded at least ten times. This chain joins TRBV29-1 and TRBJ2-1; the D gene is possibly TRBD1 (5 bases). The CDR3 runs 14 residues. Germline assignment: CDR1 SQVTM and CDR2 ANQGSEA. V shed 3 bases and J shed 0 bases, with 9 bases lying between them. CDR3 in amino acids: CSVEDKGSYNEQFF. CDR3 DNA sequence: TGCAGCGTTGAGGACAAGGGCTCCTACAATGAGCAGTTCTTC.

In its sample, this clonotype was seen many times. V usage is TRBV20-1 and J usage is TRBJ2-7; 11 bases agree with TRBD2. The CDR3 contains 12 residues. The junction had 6 bases not matched to a gene; V was cut back by 5 bases and J by 9 bases. Germline values: CDR1 DFQATT, CDR2 SNEGSKA (reference sequence). CDR3 in amino acids: CSAPASGGPQYF. The CDR3 DNA follows: TGCAGTGCTCCGGCTAGCGGGGGGCCGCAGTACTTC.

The chain uses TRBV13 and TRBJ1-1, with 8 nucleotides matching TRBD1. The CDR3 extends over 14 amino acids. The ends lost 5 bases at V and 1 base at J; junction bases unmatched: 3. The germline V gene encodes CDR1 PRHDT and CDR2 FYEKMQ (reference sequence). DNA for the CDR3: TGTGCCAGCAGCCACAGGGGGGGGAACACTGAAGCTTTCTTT. Translating gives CASSHRGGNTEAFF.

This clonotype was observed at least ten times. The V gene is TRBV10-3, the J gene TRBJ1-2; TRBD1 matches at 10 bases. The length of the CDR3 is 13 residues. V was pared by 4 bases and J by 4 bases, with 0 bases of the junction left unmatched. CDR1 and CDR2 (germline): ENHRY, SYGVKD. CDR3 loop: CAISGTGGYGYTF. The CDR3 DNA sequence: TGTGCCATCAGTGGGACAGGGGGCTATGGCTACACCTTC.

At least ten counts were recorded for this clonotype. V usage is TRBV7-9 and J usage is TRBJ2-2, with 7 bases lining up with TRBD1. Germline CDR1 SEHNR, CDR2 FQNEAQ (reference sequence). CDR3 length equals 14 residues. Trimming cost V 2 bases and J 5 bases; bases outside gene matches: 2. The CDR3 DNA reads TGTGCCAGCAGCTTAACAGGGGAGACCGGGGAGCTGTTTTTT. Translated, it gives CASSLTGETGELFF.

The V call is TRBV10-1, the J call TRBJ1-1; D is unresolved. Trimming took 7 bases from V and 4 from J, leaving 19 bases between them. Germline lookup yields CDR1 WNHNN and CDR2 SYGVQD (reference sequence). The CDR3 loop spans 15 amino acids. DNA of the CDR3: TGCGCCAGCAAGATGAAAAGGGAGAGGCGCACTGAAGCTTTCTTT. Protein sequence: CASKMKRERRTEAFF.

The table lists this clonotype with many counts. CDR3 in DNA: TGTGCCAGCAGTTACTCGCCGCGGGGGGGCAGGGATACGCAGTATTTT. It specifies CASSYSPRGGRDTQYF. The V call is TRBV6-5, the J call TRBJ2-3; TRBD2 matches 9 bases. Germline CDR1 reads MNHEY; CDR2 reads SVGAGI. The CDR3 covers 16 residues. V gave up 0 bases and J gave up 6 bases; unmatched junction bases: 7.